These T cell receptor beta chains were read from a single sample in a study of blood T cell repertoires in COVID-19. Here immunoSEQ multiplex PCR was the method, and the copy in TCRdb shows in-frame clones only, minus some. Among 45,000 to 55,000 clones listed, roughly 84% were seen once. The sequencing input was peripheral blood. The receptor source for this set is a man aged 50-60 years with acute or convalescent COVID-19. CDR3s include the opening cysteine and the closing phenylalanine or tryptophan. The D gene is left open where the match is weak. A row's size may be missing; if present it is once, few, many or a size class.

clone_size d_call j_call v_call cdr3_aa cdr3_nt
NA TRBD1 TRBJ1-6 TRBV7-2 CASSLWGQGASPLHF TGTGCCAGCAGCCTTTGGGGACAGGGGGCTTCACCCCTCCACTTT
NA NA TRBJ1-2 TRBV2 CASRVDAKWTTNYGYTF TGTGCCAGCAGGGTAGATGCAAAGTGGACAACGAACTATGGCTACACCTTC
NA NA TRBJ2-3 TRBV7-9 CASSFRAGSDTQYF TGTGCCAGCAGCTTCCGGGCGGGCTCAGATACGCAGTATTTT
NA TRBD2 TRBJ2-1 TRBV24-1 CATSGTSGPYNEQFF TGTGCCACCAGTGGGACTAGCGGCCCATACAATGAGCAGTTCTTC
NA TRBD2 TRBJ2-3 TRBV14 CATSTSSTDTQYF TGTGCCACCTCGACTAGCAGCACAGATACGCAGTATTTT
few NA TRBJ2-1 TRBV10-3 CAISPSSEQFF TGTGCCATCAGTCCCTCGAGTGAGCAGTTCTTC
NA TRBD1 TRBJ1-1 TRBV3-1/TRBV3-2 CASSQRGTGMNTEAFF TGTGCCAGCAGCCAAAGGGGGACAGGGATGAACACTGAAGCTTTCTTT
NA NA TRBJ1-5 TRBV7-2 CASSLQADQPQHF TGTGCCAGCAGCTTACAAGCTGATCAGCCCCAGCATTTT
NA TRBD1 TRBJ1-5 TRBV30 CAWDYSTGGVSNQPQHF TGTGCCTGGGACTATTCGACAGGGGGTGTCAGCAATCAGCCCCAGCATTTT
NA NA TRBJ2-7 TRBV10-3 CAIRDRETYEQYF TGTGCCATCAGGGACCGGGAGACCTACGAGCAGTACTTC
NA NA TRBJ2-7 TRBV11-3 CASSQSAQGTEQYF TGCGCCAGCAGCCAATCCGCGCAGGGTACCGAGCAGTACTTC
NA NA TRBJ1-1 TRBV7-9 CASSLVRTGIEAFF TGTGCCAGCAGCTTAGTGAGGACGGGGATTGAAGCTTTCTTT
NA NA TRBJ1-6 TRBV7-9 CASSRAPAPLHF TGTGCCAGCAGCCGCGCTCCCGCGCCCCTCCACTTT
NA TRBD1 TRBJ2-2 TRBV19 CASSIKGGPSANTGELFF TGTGCCAGTAGTATAAAAGGGGGCCCATCTGCGAACACCGGGGAGCTGTTTTTT
many NA TRBJ2-2 TRBV12-3/TRBV12-4 CAITKGNGELFF TGTGCGATTACCAAGGGGAACGGGGAGCTGTTTTTT
NA NA TRBJ1-5 TRBV5-1 CASSSDSNQPQHF TGCGCCAGCAGCTCTGACAGTAATCAGCCCCAGCATTTT
NA NA TRBJ2-1 TRBV19 CASSIGLRVSSHEQFF TGTGCCAGTAGTATAGGTCTCCGGGTATCTTCGCATGAGCAGTTCTTC
NA NA TRBJ2-2 TRBV29-1 CSVDRPGNTGELFF TGCAGCGTTGATAGGCCGGGAAACACCGGGGAGCTGTTTTTT